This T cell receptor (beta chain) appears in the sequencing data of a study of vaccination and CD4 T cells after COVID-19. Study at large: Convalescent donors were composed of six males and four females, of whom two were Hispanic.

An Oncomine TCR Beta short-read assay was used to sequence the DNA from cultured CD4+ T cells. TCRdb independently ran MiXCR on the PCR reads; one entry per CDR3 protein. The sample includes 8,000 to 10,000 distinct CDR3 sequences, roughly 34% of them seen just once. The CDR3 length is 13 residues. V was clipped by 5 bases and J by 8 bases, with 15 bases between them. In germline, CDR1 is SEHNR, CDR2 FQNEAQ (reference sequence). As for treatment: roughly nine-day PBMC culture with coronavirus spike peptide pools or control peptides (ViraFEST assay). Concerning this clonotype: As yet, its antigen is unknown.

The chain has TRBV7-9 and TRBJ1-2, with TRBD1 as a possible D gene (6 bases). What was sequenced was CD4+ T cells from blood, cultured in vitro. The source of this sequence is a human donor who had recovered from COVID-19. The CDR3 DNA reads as TGTGCCAGCAGCCTGGACAGTGTGGGGGGCTACACCTTC. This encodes CASSLDSVGGYTF.